Sequencing of this T cell receptor beta chain was carried out in a study of shared clonotypes between healthy human individuals. The CDR3 runs to 13 residues. V dropped 6 bases and J dropped 7 bases, with 13 bases sitting between them. Germline V gene data show CDR1 as KGHSH and CDR2 as LQKENI. Original processing methods: ImmunoSEQ gave junction-only sequences without quality scores, so filtering differed. Some clones are missing from TCRdb's copy, which holds only in-frame ones; the method was immunoSEQ multiplex PCR. V, J and clone size were drawn from that table, and D and trimming were deduced from the DNA. The sample records around 330,000 clones, around 74% being singletons.

The sequence came from a young man in good health. The V gene is TRBV18, the J gene TRBJ1-5; the D gene is possibly TRBD1 (5 bases). What was sequenced was memory CD4+ T cells sorted from blood. As for subset: CD45RA-negative fraction. CDR3 bases: TGTGCCAGCTCCCGGGGGGTTGGGCAGCCCCAGCATTTT. Amino acids: CASSRGVGQPQHF.